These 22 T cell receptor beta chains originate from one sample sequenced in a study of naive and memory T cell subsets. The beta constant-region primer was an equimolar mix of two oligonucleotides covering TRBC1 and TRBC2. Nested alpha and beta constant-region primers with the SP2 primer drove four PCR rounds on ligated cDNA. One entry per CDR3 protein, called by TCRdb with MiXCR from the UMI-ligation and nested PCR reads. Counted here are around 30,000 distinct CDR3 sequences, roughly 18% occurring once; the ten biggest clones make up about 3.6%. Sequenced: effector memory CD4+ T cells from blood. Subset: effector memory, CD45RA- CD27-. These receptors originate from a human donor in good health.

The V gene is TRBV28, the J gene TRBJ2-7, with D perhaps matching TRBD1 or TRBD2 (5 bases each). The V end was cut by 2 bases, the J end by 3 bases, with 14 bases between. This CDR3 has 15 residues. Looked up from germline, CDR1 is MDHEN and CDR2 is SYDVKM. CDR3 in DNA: TGTGCCAGCAGTTTAGGGGGAATTTACCTCTACGAGCAGTACTTC. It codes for CASSLGGIYLYEQYF.

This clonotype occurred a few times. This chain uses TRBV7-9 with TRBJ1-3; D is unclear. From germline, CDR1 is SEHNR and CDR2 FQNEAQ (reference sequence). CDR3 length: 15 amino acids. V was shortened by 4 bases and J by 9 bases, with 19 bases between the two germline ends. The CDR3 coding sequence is TGTGCCAGCAGCTCTATGGGAGGGAGCTGGAGCACCATATATTTT. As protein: CASSSMGGSWSTIYF.

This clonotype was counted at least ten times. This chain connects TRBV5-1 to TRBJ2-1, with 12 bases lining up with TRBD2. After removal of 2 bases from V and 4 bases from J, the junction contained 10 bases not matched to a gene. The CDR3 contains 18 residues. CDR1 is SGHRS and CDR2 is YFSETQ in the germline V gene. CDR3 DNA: TGCGCCAGCAGCTTTGGTCGACTAGCGGGAGATGAGTACAATGAGCAGTTCTTC. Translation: CASSFGRLAGDEYNEQFF.

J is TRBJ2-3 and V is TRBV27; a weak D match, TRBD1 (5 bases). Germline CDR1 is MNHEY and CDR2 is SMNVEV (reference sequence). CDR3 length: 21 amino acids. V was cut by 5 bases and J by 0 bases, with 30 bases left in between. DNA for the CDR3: TGTGCCAGCAGTACACCCATGTGGGGCGAGAATGTCAAGATTAGCACAGATACGCAGTATTTT. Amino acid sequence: CASSTPMWGENVKISTDTQYF.

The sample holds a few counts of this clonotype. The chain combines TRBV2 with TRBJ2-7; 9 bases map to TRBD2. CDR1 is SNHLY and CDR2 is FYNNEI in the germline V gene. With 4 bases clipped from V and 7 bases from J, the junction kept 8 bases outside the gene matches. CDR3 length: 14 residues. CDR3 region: CASSVGAGGDEQYF. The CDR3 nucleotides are TGTGCCAGCAGTGTAGGAGCGGGAGGAGATGAGCAGTACTTC.

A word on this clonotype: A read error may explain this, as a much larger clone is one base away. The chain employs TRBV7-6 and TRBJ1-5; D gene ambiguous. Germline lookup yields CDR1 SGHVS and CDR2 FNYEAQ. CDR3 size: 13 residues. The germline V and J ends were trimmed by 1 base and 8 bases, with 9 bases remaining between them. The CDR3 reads CASSLEDGKPQHF. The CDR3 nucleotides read TGTGCCAGCAGCTTAGAGGACGGAAAGCCCCAGCATTTT.

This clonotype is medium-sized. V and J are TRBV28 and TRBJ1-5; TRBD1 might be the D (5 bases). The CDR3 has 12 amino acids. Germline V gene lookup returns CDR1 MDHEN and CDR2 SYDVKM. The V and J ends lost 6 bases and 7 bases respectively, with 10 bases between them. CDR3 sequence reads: CASRRGGQPQHF. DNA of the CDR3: TGTGCCAGCAGGCGGGGGGGACAGCCCCAGCATTTT.

The CDR3 protein is CSARDPNRNRRRSGANVLTF. DNA of the CDR3: TGCAGTGCTAGAGATCCAAATCGAAACAGGAGACGCTCTGGGGCCAACGTCCTGACTTTC. The chain combines TRBV20-1 with TRBJ2-6; D perhaps matches TRBD1 (5 bases). The V gene lost 0 bases and the J gene lost 0 bases, with 21 bases spanning the gap. There are 20 residues in the CDR3. Germline CDR1 is DFQATT and CDR2 is SNEGSKA (reference sequence).

The CDR3 DNA sequence: TGTGCCAGCAGCCAAGGTGGTCCGCACACCGGGGAGCTGTTTTTT. Its protein is CASSQGGPHTGELFF. The chain joins TRBV3-1 to TRBJ2-2; D call uncertain. V lost 1 base to trimming and J lost 3 bases, with 9 bases between them. The CDR3 has 15 residues. Per the germline V gene, CDR1 is LGHDT and CDR2 is YNNKEL (reference sequence).

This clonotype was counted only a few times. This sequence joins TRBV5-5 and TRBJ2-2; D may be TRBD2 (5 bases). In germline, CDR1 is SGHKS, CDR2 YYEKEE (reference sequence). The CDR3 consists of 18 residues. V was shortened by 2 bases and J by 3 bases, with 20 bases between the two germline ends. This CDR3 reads CASSFPPVGEKDTGELFF. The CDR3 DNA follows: TGTGCCAGCAGCTTCCCCCCCGTTGGGGAGAAAGACACCGGGGAGCTGTTTTTT.

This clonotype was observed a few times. CDR3 nucleotide sequence: TGCAGCGGGCAGGGACCGAACACCGGGGAGCTGTTTTTT. It yields the protein CSGQGPNTGELFF. The chain carries TRBV20-1 and TRBJ2-2; either TRBD1 or TRBD2 may fit D (5 bases each). The germline V gene has CDR1 DFQATT and CDR2 SNEGSKA (reference sequence). The CDR3 is 13 amino acids.

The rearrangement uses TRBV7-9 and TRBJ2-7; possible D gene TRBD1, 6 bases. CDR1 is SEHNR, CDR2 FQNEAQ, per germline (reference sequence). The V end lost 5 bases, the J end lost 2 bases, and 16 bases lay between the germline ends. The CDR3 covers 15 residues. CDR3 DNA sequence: TGTGCCAGCAGCGTCGCAGGGGTCGGGCCCTACGAGCAGTACTTC. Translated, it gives CASSVAGVGPYEQYF.

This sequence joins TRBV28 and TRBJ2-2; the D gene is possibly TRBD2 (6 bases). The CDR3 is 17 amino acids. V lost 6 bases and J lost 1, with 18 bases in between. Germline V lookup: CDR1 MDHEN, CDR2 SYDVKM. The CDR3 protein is CASRQMGLGKNTGELFF. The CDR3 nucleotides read TGTGCCAGCAGACAGATGGGACTCGGGAAGAACACCGGGGAGCTGTTTTTT.

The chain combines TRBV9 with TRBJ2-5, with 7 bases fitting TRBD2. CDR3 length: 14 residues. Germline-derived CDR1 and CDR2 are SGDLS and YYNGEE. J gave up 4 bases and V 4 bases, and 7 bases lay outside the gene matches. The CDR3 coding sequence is TGTGCCAGCAGCTCGGGGGGTTTCCTAGAGACCCAGTACTTC. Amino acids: CASSSGGFLETQYF.

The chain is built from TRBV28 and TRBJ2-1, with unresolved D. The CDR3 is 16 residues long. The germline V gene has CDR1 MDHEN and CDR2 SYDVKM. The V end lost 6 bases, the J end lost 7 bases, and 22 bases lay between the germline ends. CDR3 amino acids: CASSRRLSPRMNEQFF. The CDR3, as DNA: TGTGCCAGCAGCCGCCGGCTTTCCCCGCGGATGAATGAGCAGTTCTTC.

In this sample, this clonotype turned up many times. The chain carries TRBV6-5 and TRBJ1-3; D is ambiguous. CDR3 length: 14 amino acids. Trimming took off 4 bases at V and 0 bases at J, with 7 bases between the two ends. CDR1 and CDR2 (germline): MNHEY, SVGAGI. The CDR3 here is CASSFQFSGNTIYF. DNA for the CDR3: TGTGCCAGCAGTTTCCAATTCTCTGGAAACACCATATATTTT.

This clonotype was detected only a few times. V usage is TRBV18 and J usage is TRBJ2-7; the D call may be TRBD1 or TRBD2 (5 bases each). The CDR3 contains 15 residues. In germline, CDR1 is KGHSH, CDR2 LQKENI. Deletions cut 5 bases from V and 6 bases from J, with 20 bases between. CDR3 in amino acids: CASSSLGEGAIEQYF. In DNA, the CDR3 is TGTGCCAGCTCATCACTCGGGGAAGGGGCCATCGAGCAGTACTTC.

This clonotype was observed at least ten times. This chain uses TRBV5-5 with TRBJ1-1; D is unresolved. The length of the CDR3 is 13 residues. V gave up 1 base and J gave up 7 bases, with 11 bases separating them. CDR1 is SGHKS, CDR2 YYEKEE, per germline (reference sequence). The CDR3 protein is CASSLPPNYEAFF. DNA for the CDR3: TGTGCCAGCAGCTTGCCACCAAACTATGAAGCTTTCTTT. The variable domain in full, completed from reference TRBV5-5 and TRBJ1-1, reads DAGVTQSPTHLIKTRGQQVTLRCSPISGHKSVSWYQQVLGQGPQFIFQYYEKEERGRGNFPDRFSARQFPNYSSELNVNALLLGDSALYLCASSLPPNYEAFFGQGTRLTVV.

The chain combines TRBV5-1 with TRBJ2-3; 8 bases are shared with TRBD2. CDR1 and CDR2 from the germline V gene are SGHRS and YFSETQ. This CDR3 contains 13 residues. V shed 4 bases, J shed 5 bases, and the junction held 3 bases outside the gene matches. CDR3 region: CASSPAGGDTQYF. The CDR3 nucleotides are TGCGCCAGCAGCCCTGCGGGGGGAGATACGCAGTATTTT.

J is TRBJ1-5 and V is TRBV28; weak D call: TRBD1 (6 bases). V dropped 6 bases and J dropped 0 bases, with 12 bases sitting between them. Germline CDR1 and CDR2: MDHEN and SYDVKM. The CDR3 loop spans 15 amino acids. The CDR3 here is CASSKTGNSNQPQHF. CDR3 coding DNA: TGTGCCAGCAGCAAGACAGGCAATAGCAATCAGCCCCAGCATTTT.

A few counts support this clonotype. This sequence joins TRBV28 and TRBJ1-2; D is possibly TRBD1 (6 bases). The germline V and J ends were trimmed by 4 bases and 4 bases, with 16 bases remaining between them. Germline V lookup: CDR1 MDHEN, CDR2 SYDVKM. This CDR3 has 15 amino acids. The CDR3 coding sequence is TGTGCCAGCAGTTCGGAACAGGGAGGCGGCTATGGCTACACCTTC. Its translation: CASSSEQGGGYGYTF.

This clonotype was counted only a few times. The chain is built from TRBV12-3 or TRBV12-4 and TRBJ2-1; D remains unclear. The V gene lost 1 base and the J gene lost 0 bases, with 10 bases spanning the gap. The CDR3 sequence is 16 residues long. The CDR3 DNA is TGTGCCAGCAGTTTAGGTTCGGCCCTCTCCTACAATGAGCAGTTCTTC. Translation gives CASSLGSALSYNEQFF.